This T cell receptor (beta chain) was captured by sequencing in a study of blood T cell repertoires in COVID-19. Background on the study: Samples taken during acute and convalescent COVID-19 were collected in the United States, Italy and Spain. PBMCs, B-cell-depleted T cells, or T cells were the source of the cDNA or gDNA that made up the material.

Trimming took off 0 bases at V and 1 base at J, with 8 bases between the two ends. The CDR3 runs to 15 residues. Germline assignment: CDR1 SGHNT and CDR2 YYREEE (reference sequence). In the study's own analysis: Nucleated cell number was recorded as an estimate derived from reference gene primer amplification. Repertoires were generated with immunoSEQ multiplex PCR, while TCRdb's copy carries only in-frame clones and drops some. D and trimming come from the DNA, and the V and J calls and clone size come from that table. This table has roughly 330,000 clones, around 89% appearing once. The material sequenced was peripheral blood. V gene TRBV5-4 combines with J gene TRBJ1-3; possible D gene TRBD1, 5 bases. The sequence was collected from a woman between 50 and 59 years old with active or convalescent COVID-19. CDR3 in DNA: TGTGCCAGCAGCTTGGCGGGGGAATCTGGAAACACCATATATTTT. Translation: CASSLAGESGNTIYF.